Described below is a single TCR beta chain sequence and its context. This sample stems from a study of cytomegalovirus exposure and HLA in healthy donors. The junction had 5 bases not matched to a gene; V was cut back by 3 bases and J by 7 bases. The CDR3 has 13 amino acids. Germline CDR1 and CDR2: SGHNT and YYREEE (reference sequence). Measured with immunoSEQ multiplex PCR; TCRdb has only the in-frame clones, and not every one. Of some 120,000 clones detected, 70% to 90% appear once; the ten largest clones hold under 2.5%. V usage is TRBV5-4 and J usage is TRBJ2-7; TRBD2 aligns across 9 bases. Material for sequencing was PBMCs. The source is a woman in her twenties or thirties in good health and CMV-seronegative. The CDR3 sequence is CASSSGLAREQYF. In DNA form, the CDR3 reads TGTGCCAGCAGCTCCGGACTAGCGAGGGAGCAGTACTTC.